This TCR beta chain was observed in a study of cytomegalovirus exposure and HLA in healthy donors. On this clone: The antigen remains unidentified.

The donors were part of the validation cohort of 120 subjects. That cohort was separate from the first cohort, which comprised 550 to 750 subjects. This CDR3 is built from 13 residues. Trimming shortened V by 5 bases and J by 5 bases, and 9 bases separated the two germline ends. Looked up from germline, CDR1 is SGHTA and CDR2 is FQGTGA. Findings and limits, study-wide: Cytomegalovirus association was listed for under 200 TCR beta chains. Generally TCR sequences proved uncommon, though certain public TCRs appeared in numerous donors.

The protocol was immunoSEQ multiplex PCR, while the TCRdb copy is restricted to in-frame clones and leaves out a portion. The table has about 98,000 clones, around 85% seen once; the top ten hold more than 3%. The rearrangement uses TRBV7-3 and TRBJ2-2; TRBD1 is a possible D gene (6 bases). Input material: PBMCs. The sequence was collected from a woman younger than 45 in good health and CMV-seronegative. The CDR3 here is CASSPQGTGELFF. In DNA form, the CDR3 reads TGTGCCAGCAGCCCACAGGGAACCGGGGAGCTGTTTTTT. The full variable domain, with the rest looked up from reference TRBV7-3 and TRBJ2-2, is GAGVSQTPSNKVTEKGKYVELRCDPISGHTALYWYRQSLGQGPEFLIYFQGTGAADDSGLPNDRFFAVRPEGSVSTLKIQRTERGDSAVYLCASSPQGTGELFFGEGSRLTVL.